A single T cell receptor beta chain is shown here with its context. This specimen comes from a study of early T cells in non-severe SARS-CoV-2 infection. TCRdb reprocessed the 5' RACE reads with MiXCR, giving one entry per CDR3 protein. The data hold about 35,000 distinct CDR3 sequences, with roughly 5.7% observed a single time. Trimming took off 5 bases at V and 1 base at J, with 18 bases between the two ends. CDR1 and CDR2 (germline): SGHAT, FQNNGV. This CDR3 has 17 amino acids. V is TRBV11-2 and J is TRBJ2-4, with D maybe TRBD1 (6 bases). Sequenced material: whole blood. The source of this sequence is an adult who was a healthcare worker with PCR-confirmed SARS-CoV-2 infection or an uninfected control (not recorded which). CDR3 bases: TGTGCCAGCAGCGAGGTCAGGGGCTCAACTGCCAAAAACATTCAGTACTTC. Translated: CASSEVRGSTAKNIQYF.